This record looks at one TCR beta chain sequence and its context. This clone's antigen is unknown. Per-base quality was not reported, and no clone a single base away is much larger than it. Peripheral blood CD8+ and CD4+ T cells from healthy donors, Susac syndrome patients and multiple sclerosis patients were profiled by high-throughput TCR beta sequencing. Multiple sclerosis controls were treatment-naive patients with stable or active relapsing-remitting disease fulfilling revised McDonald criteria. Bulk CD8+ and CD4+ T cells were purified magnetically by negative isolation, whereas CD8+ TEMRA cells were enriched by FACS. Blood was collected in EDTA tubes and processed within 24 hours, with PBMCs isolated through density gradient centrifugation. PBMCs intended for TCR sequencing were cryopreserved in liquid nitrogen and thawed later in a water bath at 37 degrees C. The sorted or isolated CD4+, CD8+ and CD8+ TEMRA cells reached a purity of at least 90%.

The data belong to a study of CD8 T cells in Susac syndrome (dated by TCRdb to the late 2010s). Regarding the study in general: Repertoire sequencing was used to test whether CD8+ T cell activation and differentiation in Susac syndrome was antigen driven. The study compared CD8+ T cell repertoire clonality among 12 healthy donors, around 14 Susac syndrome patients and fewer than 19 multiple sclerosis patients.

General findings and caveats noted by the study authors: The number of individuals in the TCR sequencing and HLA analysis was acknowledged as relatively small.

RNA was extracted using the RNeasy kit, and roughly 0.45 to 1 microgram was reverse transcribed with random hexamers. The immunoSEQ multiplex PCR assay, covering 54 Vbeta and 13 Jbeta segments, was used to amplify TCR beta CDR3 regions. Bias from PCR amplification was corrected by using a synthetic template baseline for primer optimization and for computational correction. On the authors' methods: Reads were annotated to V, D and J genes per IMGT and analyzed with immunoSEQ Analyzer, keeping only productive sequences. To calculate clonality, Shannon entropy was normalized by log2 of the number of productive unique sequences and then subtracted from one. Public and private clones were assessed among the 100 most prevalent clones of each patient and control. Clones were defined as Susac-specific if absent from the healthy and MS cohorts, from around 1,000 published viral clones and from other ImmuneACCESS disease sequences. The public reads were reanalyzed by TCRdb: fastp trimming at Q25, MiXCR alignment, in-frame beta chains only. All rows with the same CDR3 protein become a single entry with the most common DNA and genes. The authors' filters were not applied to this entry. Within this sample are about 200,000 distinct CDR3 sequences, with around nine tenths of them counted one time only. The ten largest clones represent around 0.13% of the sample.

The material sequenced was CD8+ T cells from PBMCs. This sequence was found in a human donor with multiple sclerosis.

CDR3 sequence: CASSPYRGLAEETQYF. The nucleotides are TGTGCCAGCAGCCCCTATAGGGGACTAGCGGAAGAGACCCAGTACTTC. Here the chain combines TRBV7-9 and TRBJ2-5, with TRBD2 matching 11 junction bases. CDR3 length: 16 amino acids, cysteine to phenylalanine. Only the CDR3 region is kept as DNA, spanning 48 bases read in frame from base 1. Per the germline V gene (reference sequence), SEHNR is the CDR1 and FQNEAQ is the CDR2. Germline trimming: 5 bases from V, 3 bases from J; junction bases outside gene matches: 8. The CDR3, completed at both ends by the reference TRBV7-9 and TRBJ2-5 genes, gives the full variable domain DTGVSQNPRHKITKRGQNVTFRCDPISEHNRLYWYRQTLGQGPEFLTYFQNEAQLEKSRLLSDRFSAERPKGSFSTLEIQRTEQGDSAMYLCASSPYRGLAEETQYFGPGTRLLVL.